This entry is about one T cell receptor beta chain. No cognate antigen has been identified for it. CDR1 MGHDK and CDR2 SYGVNS were looked up in the germline V gene. The CDR3 runs 15 residues from the cysteine to the phenylalanine. Nucleotide data are not available. Receptor libraries were prepared by 5' RACE. Each TCR library was prepared from roughly 3,800 ng of total RNA. For each sample, cDNA synthesis with SMARTScribe reverse transcriptase was split into eight separate reactions. During cDNA synthesis, template switching introduced unique molecular identifiers that contained a 6-nucleotide sample barcode. Amplification of TCRalpha and TCRbeta cDNA involved two nested PCRs of 16 and 9 cycles, and each PCR was followed by bead purification. Before amplification, cDNA was treated with uracil DNA-glycosylase and purified using the QIAquick PCR purification kit. The second PCR added Illumina TruSeq-compatible adapters along with sample-specific barcodes. TapeStation and Qubit were used to check library quality and concentration, and about 5 ng of each library was pooled. The pooled libraries were sequenced with 2 x 100 bp reads and custom sequencing primers on an Illumina HiSeq2500 single-index Rapid Run. In the source study's methods: UMI-based consensus assembly with MiGEC version 1.2.6 was used to correct PCR and sequencing errors. MiXCR version 2.1.1 was used to carry out V(D)J alignment, clonotype assembly and CDR3 extraction. To normalise gene usage, clonotype sharing and MAIT/NKT TCR abundance, the top 1000, 10 000 and 20 000 clonotypes in each sample were analysed. After downsampling to 27 000 UMIs, diversity was calculated as the inverse Simpson index using the vegan R package. Statistical testing used paired Mann-Whitney U tests on the discordant twin pairs and applied Benjamini-Hochberg correction for multiple testing. TCRdb reprocessed the reads into one record per CDR3 protein sequence, lacking DNA. For this entry, the V and J calls and clone size follow TCRdb and not the study's own pipeline. The table for this sample shows about 160,000 distinct CDR3 sequences. In total, the top ten clones hold 6% to 9.5% of the sample.

The data derive from a study of monozygotic twins with inflammatory bowel disease (dated by TCRdb to the late 2010s). Looking at the study overall: The full study comprised 28 monozygotic twin pairs: nine German pairs (four IBD-concordant, five IBD-discordant) and 19 IBD-discordant Danish pairs. Disease-associated traits were sought mainly through comparisons between IBD patients and their genetically identical healthy co-twins within discordant pairs. Each individual had, on average, about 151 000 unique TCRalpha sequences and 181 000 unique TCRbeta sequences available for analysis.

What the authors observed across the whole study: IBD patients shared fewer clonotypes with other individuals than healthy twins did, most markedly in patients showing signs of disease activity. Because patients received different immunosuppressive treatments, the repertoires may have picked up extra background noise and variability between individuals. Concordant and discordant twins showed no difference in repertoire similarity, possibly because of limited statistical power. Distinction between different T cell subtypes could not be achieved in the analysis. The results gave no support for a single strong signal or clonotype linked to IBD. Measured by the inverse Simpson index, TCRbeta repertoire diversity was lower in IBD patients than in their healthy co-twins.

From each donor, a roughly 2.5 ml peripheral blood sample was collected into PAXgene tubes and stored at -80 degrees C. Without any T cell sorting, total RNA was extracted from whole blood using the PAXgene blood miRNA kit on an automated QIAcube. Peripheral blood from monozygotic twin pairs, either concordant or discordant for inflammatory bowel disease, underwent deep TCRalpha and TCRbeta repertoire profiling that used unique molecular barcoding. Smoking habits were recorded for all twin pairs, and each individual was classified as a current, former or never smoker. The sample taken for sequencing was blood. The chain is encoded by TRBV25-1 joined to TRBJ2-7; TCRdb names TRBD1, which stays unverified in the absence of DNA. The sequence was obtained from a human donor with ulcerative colitis or Crohn's disease, or a healthy co-twin of an affected twin (not recorded which). The CDR3 here reads CASSARRGRTYEQYF.